This T cell receptor beta chain was profiled in a study of OX40 agonist ivuxolimab in advanced cancers. The overall study: Age averaged around 60 years (range about 20 to 79), and roughly 80% were male. Antecedent anti-PD-1, anti-PD-L1 or anti-CTLA-4 therapy was permissible, with about 40% having received some.

A remark on this clone: The antigen remains unidentified.

Autoimmune disease history or systemic immunosuppression excluded patients. Produced via immunoSEQ multiplex PCR; TCRdb's table is partial and in-frame only. The sample has approximately 80,000 clones; 80% to 95% are singletons. General study points: In the 0.1-3.0 mg/kg groups, partial responders showed among the lowest expansion.

The CDR3 is 15 amino acids. J was trimmed by 2 bases and V by 0 bases; bases with no gene match: 6. CDR1 and CDR2 from the germline V gene are SQVTM and ANQGSEA. This specimen was CD4+ or CD8+ T cells sorted from blood, taken in a trial of the OX40 agonist ivuxolimab. This clonotype was sampled from an adult with an advanced solid tumor such as melanoma, head and neck, liver or kidney cancer. The genes are TRBV29-1 and TRBJ1-2, with 7 bases lining up with TRBD1. The CDR3 region is CSVEDRTTGNYGYTF. CDR3 nucleotide sequence: TGCAGCGTTGAAGACCGCACGACAGGGAACTATGGCTACACCTTC.